The 15 T cell receptor beta chains below all came from one sample that was sequenced in a study of cytomegalovirus exposure and HLA in healthy donors. Generated by immunoSEQ multiplex PCR, the TCRdb table keeps only in-frame clones and is missing some. Altogether 50,000 to 65,000 clones are present, 90% to 97% being singletons, with the ten largest covering 1% to 1.5%. What was sequenced was PBMCs. These receptors came from a woman aged 18-29 years in good health and CMV-seronegative.

The V call is TRBV5-1, the J call TRBJ2-7, with D perhaps matching TRBD2 (5 bases). V lost 1 base and J lost 0, with 8 bases in between. This CDR3 is 14 amino acids long. CDR1 is SGHRS and CDR2 is YFSETQ in the germline V gene. CDR3 loop: CASSLTSRSYEQYF. The CDR3 DNA is TGCGCCAGCAGCTTGACTAGTCGCTCCTACGAGCAGTACTTC.

The chain recombines TRBV10-3 with TRBJ2-1; tentatively, D is TRBD2 (7 bases). The CDR3 sequence is 13 residues long. Trimming took off 3 bases at V and 10 bases at J, with 13 bases between the two ends. CDR1 and CDR2 (germline): ENHRY, SYGVKD. The CDR3 DNA reads TGTGCCATCAGTGATCGGGGGGCCGGGGAGCAGTTCTTC. As protein: CAISDRGAGEQFF.

The chain recombines TRBV7-9 with TRBJ2-3, with a tentative D call TRBD1 (6 bases). Trimming removed 5 bases at V and 2 bases at J, with 17 bases between. CDR3 length: 16 residues. Germline V gives CDR1 SEHNR, CDR2 FQNEAQ (reference sequence). The CDR3 DNA follows: TGTGCCAGCAGCCAAGGTTGGGGACACCTCACAGATACGCAGTATTTT. Its protein is CASSQGWGHLTDTQYF.

The count of this clone is one. The chain employs TRBV28 and TRBJ2-7; 11 bases agree with TRBD2. The V segment lost 5 bases and the J segment 1 base; nucleotides outside the gene matches: 1. CDR3 length: 14 amino acids. Per the germline V gene, CDR1 is MDHEN and CDR2 is SYDVKM. CDR3 DNA: TGTGCCAGCAGTCGACTAGCGGGGTCCTACGAGCAGTACTTC. Amino acids: CASSRLAGSYEQYF. The complete variable domain, with remaining parts taken from reference TRBV28 and TRBJ2-7, reads DVKVTQSSRYLVKRTGEKVFLECVQDMDHENMFWYRQDPGLGLRLIYFSYDVKMKEKGDIPEGYSVSREKKERFSLILESASTNQTSMYLCASSRLAGSYEQYFGPGTRLTVT.

The J gene is TRBJ1-2, the V gene TRBV27, with 12 bases lining up with TRBD1. With 5 bases clipped from V and 7 bases from J, the junction kept 8 bases outside the gene matches. Germline CDR1 MNHEY, CDR2 SMNVEV (reference sequence). The CDR3 totals 15 residues. Written as DNA, the CDR3 is TGTGCCAGCAGTCCCGGGACAGGGGGCATTGGTGGCTACACCTTC. This gives the protein CASSPGTGGIGGYTF.

The sample holds a few counts of this clone. The chain recombines TRBV11-2 with TRBJ2-5; the match to TRBD1 covers 10 bases. CDR1 is SGHAT and CDR2 is FQNNGV in the germline V gene. V gave up 5 bases and J gave up 7 bases; unmatched junction bases: 7. There are 14 residues in the CDR3. CDR3 sequence reads: CASSPGQGRGTQYF. CDR3 nucleotides: TGTGCCAGCAGCCCGGGACAGGGGCGTGGGACCCAGTACTTC.

In nucleotides, the CDR3 is TGTGCCAGCAGCCCGTTTCCCTATGGCTACACCTTC. Translation gives CASSPFPYGYTF. This chain joins TRBV5-6 and TRBJ1-2; D is undetermined. V was clipped by 4 bases and J by 4 bases, with 8 bases between them. Germline V gene sequence: CDR1 SGHDT, CDR2 YYEEEE. The CDR3 contains 12 residues.

This clone came up once. The chain is built from TRBV10-3 and TRBJ2-4; 9 nucleotides line up with TRBD1. Trimming cost V 10 bases and J 6 bases; bases outside gene matches: 7. Germline V gives CDR1 ENHRY, CDR2 SYGVKD. There are 13 residues in the CDR3. CDR3 sequence reads: CATATGGGNIQYF. The CDR3 DNA follows: TGTGCCACCGCGACAGGGGGAGGAAACATTCAGTACTTC.

This chain joins TRBV14 and TRBJ2-7; the match to TRBD2 covers 10 bases. The V gene end was trimmed by 6 bases and the J gene end by 6 bases; junction bases not matched to a gene: 11. The CDR3 totals 15 residues. CDR1 is SGHDN and CDR2 is FVKESK in the germline V gene. CDR3: CASRESGRAWGEQYF. The DNA of the CDR3 is TGTGCCAGCAGGGAAAGCGGGAGGGCCTGGGGCGAGCAGTACTTC.

This chain links TRBV4-3 with TRBJ1-5; no firm D call. The CDR3 sequence is 14 residues long. The V gene lost 3 bases and the J gene lost 1 base, with 7 bases spanning the gap. Germline lookup yields CDR1 LGHNA and CDR2 YSLEER. The CDR3: CASSHGPSNQPQHF. Here the CDR3 DNA reads TGCGCCAGCAGCCATGGGCCGAGCAATCAGCCCCAGCATTTT.

This clone was recorded once. CDR3 amino acids: CASSMSSGRVLYEQYF. Here the CDR3 DNA reads TGTGCCAGTAGTATGTCCAGCGGGAGAGTCCTATACGAGCAGTACTTC. The V gene is TRBV19, the J gene TRBJ2-7, with 8 bases identical to TRBD2. The CDR3 sequence is 16 residues long. V dropped 3 bases and J dropped 4; count of bases not matched to a gene: 11. Germline CDR1 reads LNHDA; CDR2 reads SQIVND (reference sequence).

V is TRBV28 and J is TRBJ1-5, with D possibly TRBD1 on 5 matching bases. Trimming removed 0 bases from V and 4 bases from J, with 7 bases in between. The germline V gene encodes CDR1 MDHEN and CDR2 SYDVKM. The CDR3 sequence is 14 residues long. The CDR3 sequence is CASSLWGGNQPQHF. CDR3 nucleotides: TGTGCCAGCAGTTTATGGGGGGGGAATCAGCCCCAGCATTTT.

This chain connects TRBV9 to TRBJ2-2, with a tentative D call TRBD2 (6 bases). Deletions cut 3 bases from V and 4 bases from J, with 19 bases between. Per germline, CDR1 SGDLS and CDR2 YYNGEE. The CDR3 extends over 17 amino acids. CDR3 loop: CASSGARLVRGTGELFF. The DNA for the CDR3 is TGTGCCAGCAGCGGAGCGAGACTAGTGCGGGGCACCGGGGAGCTGTTTTTT. The full variable domain, with the rest looked up from reference TRBV9 and TRBJ2-2, is DSGVTQTPKHLITATGQRVTLRCSPRSGDLSVYWYQQSLDQGLQFLIQYYNGEERAKGNILERFSAQQFPDLHSELNLSSLELGDSALYFCASSGARLVRGTGELFFGEGSRLTVL.

The chain has TRBV7-9 and TRBJ2-3; TRBD1 aligns across 9 bases. CDR1 is SEHNR and CDR2 is FQNEAQ in the germline V gene (reference sequence). The CDR3 spans 15 residues. V was clipped by 3 bases and J by 6 bases; unmatched bases: 7. The CDR3 nucleotides are TGTGCCAGCAGCTTGGGGGACAGGGCCGGGGATACGCAGTATTTT. Its protein is CASSLGDRAGDTQYF.

The rearrangement joins TRBV10-1 to TRBJ1-1, with a weak D call TRBD1 (6 bases). The CDR3 has 12 residues. Germline V gene data show CDR1 as WNHNN and CDR2 as SYGVQD (reference sequence). V was shortened by 10 bases and J by 5 bases, with 14 bases between the two germline ends. CDR3 coding DNA: TGCGCCACCCCGGGGGGGGCAACTGAAGCTTTCTTT. The encoded protein is CATPGGATEAFF.